This T cell receptor (beta chain) was recovered during a study of early T cells in non-severe SARS-CoV-2 infection. Study at large: Unsorted whole blood bulk RNA was sequenced, with unpaired chains. Study conclusions and caveats: Private and CD4 specificities were missed by VDJdb matching, which favored anti-spike CD8 responses.

This clonotype was counted at least ten times. Antigen: not known. This CDR3 contains 16 residues. V was pared by 6 bases and J by 2 bases, with 8 bases of the junction left unmatched. Germline V gives CDR1 KGHDR, CDR2 SFDVKD. Individual cDNA molecules received unique molecular identifiers during library preparation. TCRdb called the 5' RACE reads again in MiXCR, with one record for every CDR3 protein. The data contain around 50,000 distinct CDR3 sequences, less than 4.5% of them singletons. This chain joins TRBV24-1 and TRBJ2-3; 9 bases agree with TRBD1. This sequence was found in an adult who was a healthcare worker with PCR-confirmed SARS-CoV-2 infection or an uninfected control (not recorded which). Sequencing was done on a sample of whole blood. The CDR3 sequence: CATSPSGTGNTDTQYF. As DNA, the CDR3 is TGTGCCACCAGTCCCTCCGGGACAGGGAACACAGATACGCAGTATTTT.